A single sample is the source of the 23 T cell receptor beta chains below, sequenced in a study of cytomegalovirus exposure and HLA in healthy donors. PCR involved 60 Vbeta and 13 Jbeta primers. Using immunoSEQ multiplex PCR, the repertoire was profiled, and TCRdb retains in-frame clones only, with some absent. The sample holds roughly 110,000 clones; over 80% are singletons and the top ten take about 2.5%. The sample was PBMCs. The origin of the receptors is a man aged 25 to 45 in good health and CMV-seropositive.

V gene TRBV30 combines with J gene TRBJ1-2, with TRBD1 as a possible D gene (6 bases). This CDR3 is built from 13 residues. The V gene lost 4 bases and the J gene lost 8 bases, with 17 bases spanning the gap. CDR1 is GTSNPN and CDR2 is SVGIG in the germline V gene (reference sequence). The CDR3 region is CAWNRQAGVGYTF. The CDR3 DNA reads TGTGCCTGGAACCGACAGGCGGGTGTAGGCTACACCTTC.

This chain uses TRBV7-8 with TRBJ1-3; D is uncertain. V lost 5 bases, J lost 2 bases, and 19 bases lay in between. This CDR3 is built from 17 residues. Germline loops: CDR1 SGHVS, CDR2 FQNEAQ. The CDR3 bases are TGTGCCAGCAGCCGCTCCATGCGCGAATTTACTGGAAACACCATATATTTT. This translates into CASSRSMREFTGNTIYF.

The chain joins TRBV5-1 to TRBJ1-6, with 8 bases identical to TRBD1. The V gene end was trimmed by 3 bases and the J gene end by 8 bases; junction bases not matched to a gene: 4. Germline lookup yields CDR1 SGHRS and CDR2 YFSETQ. This CDR3 spans 14 amino acids. The DNA of the CDR3 is TGCGCCAGCAGCTCGGGACAGGACGATTCACCCCTCCACTTT. This sequence encodes CASSSGQDDSPLHF.

The rearrangement uses TRBV4-1 and TRBJ2-3, with 11 bases matching TRBD2. Germline values: CDR1 MGHRA, CDR2 YSYEKL. J gave up 1 base and V 6 bases, and 15 bases lay outside the gene matches. This CDR3 spans 19 amino acids. CDR3 in amino acids: CASRSLVAGGEDGTDTQYF. The DNA of the CDR3 is TGCGCCAGCAGATCCCTTGTAGCGGGGGGGGAGGATGGCACAGATACGCAGTATTTT.

The sample holds a few counts of this clone. The CDR3 bases are TGCAGCGTTGCGTCCGGTAAAGAGACCCAGTACTTC. The encoded protein is CSVASGKETQYF. V is TRBV29-1 and J is TRBJ2-5, with unresolved D. Trimming pared 4 bases from V and 3 bases from J, leaving 9 bases between. The CDR3 loop spans 12 amino acids. Per germline, CDR1 SQVTM and CDR2 ANQGSEA.

The chain has TRBV9 and TRBJ2-1; 15 bases are a match to TRBD2. The CDR3 is 23 amino acids. V lost 3 bases, J lost 4 bases, and 23 bases stayed unmatched. CDR1 and CDR2 (germline): SGDLS, YYNGEE. The CDR3 here is CASSAGRTSGGATVTLLYNEQFF. The DNA for the CDR3 is TGTGCCAGCAGCGCCGGTCGGACTAGCGGGGGGGCAACGGTTACCCTCTTATACAATGAGCAGTTCTTC.

A single count supports this clone. The CDR3 region is CASSAQGGGEQFF. CDR3 nucleotide sequence: TGTGCCAGCAGTGCACAGGGGGGTGGTGAGCAGTTCTTC. The rearrangement links TRBV6-1 to TRBJ2-1; 8 positions agree with TRBD1. This CDR3 is 13 amino acids long. Trimming removed 4 bases from V and 9 bases from J; junction bases left unmatched: 5. The germline V gene encodes CDR1 MNHNS and CDR2 SASEGT.

This sequence joins TRBV4-2 and TRBJ1-1; D unclear. The CDR3 is 13 residues long. Germline CDR1 reads LGHNA; CDR2 reads YNFKEQ. V was cut by 4 bases and J by 2 bases, with 8 bases left in between. The chain's CDR3 is CASSLLGNTEAFF. Written as DNA, the CDR3 is TGTGCCAGCAGCCTCCTAGGTAACACTGAAGCTTTCTTT.

The chain carries TRBV14 and TRBJ1-2; weak D call: TRBD1 (6 bases). Germline loops: CDR1 SGHDN, CDR2 FVKESK. The CDR3 covers 15 residues. Trimming took 4 bases from V and 1 from J, leaving 13 bases between them. Here the CDR3 reads CASSPRQAINYGYTF. CDR3 DNA: TGTGCCAGCAGCCCGCGACAGGCCATTAACTATGGCTACACCTTC.

This clone was detected only a few times. Other DNA sequences in the same sample also yield this CDR3. This chain links TRBV25-1 with TRBJ2-7; no reliable D call. The CDR3 has 11 amino acids. Germline V gene lookup returns CDR1 MGHDK and CDR2 SYGVNS. Deletions cut 6 bases from V and 4 bases from J, with 7 bases between. The CDR3 nucleotides read TGTGCCAGCAGCGCCTATTACGAGCAGTACTTC. It specifies CASSAYYEQYF.

The J gene is TRBJ2-5, the V gene TRBV7-8; the D gene is possibly TRBD1 (6 bases). V gave up 7 bases and J gave up 7 bases, with 22 bases separating them. Per germline, CDR1 SGHVS and CDR2 FQNEAQ. The CDR3 is 15 amino acids. CDR3 nucleotides: TGTGCCAGCATCCAGACCAGGGGAGCAAGTCGGACCCAGTACTTC. Its translation is CASIQTRGASRTQYF.

This clone appeared a single time. This chain uses TRBV14 with TRBJ1-2; TRBD1 matches 10 bases. Germline lookup yields CDR1 SGHDN and CDR2 FVKESK. This CDR3 is 14 amino acids long. J was trimmed by 8 bases and V by 4 bases; bases with no gene match: 7. The CDR3 here is CASSRDRGLGGYTF. The DNA for the CDR3 is TGTGCCAGCAGCCGAGACAGGGGGCTAGGAGGCTACACCTTC.

The chain uses TRBV2 and TRBJ1-2, with D hard to call. V was cut by 7 bases and J by 0 bases, with 12 bases left in between. The CDR3 has 14 residues. Germline loops: CDR1 SNHLY, CDR2 FYNNEI. Here the CDR3 DNA reads TGTGCCAGCAAACCGGACGGGACTAACTATGGCTACACCTTC. It specifies CASKPDGTNYGYTF. Variable domain in full (rest from reference TRBV2 and TRBJ1-2): EPEVTQTPSHQVTQMGQEVILRCVPISNHLYFYWYRQILGQKVEFLVSFYNNEISEKSEIFDDQFSVERPDGSNFTLKIRSTKLEDSAMYFCASKPDGTNYGYTFGSGTRLTVV.

This chain connects TRBV5-4 to TRBJ1-1; a possible D gene is TRBD1 (5 bases). The length of the CDR3 is 15 residues. Trimming shortened V by 0 bases and J by 0 bases, and 9 bases separated the two germline ends. Germline V CDR1 and CDR2: SGHNT, YYREEE (reference sequence). The CDR3 is CASSLGDRMNTEAFF. As DNA, the CDR3 is TGTGCCAGCAGCTTGGGAGACAGAATGAACACTGAAGCTTTCTTT.

This chain links TRBV18 with TRBJ2-7; D is unresolved. This CDR3 contains 11 residues. With 3 bases removed from V and 4 bases from J, the gap between germline ends came to 4 bases. Germline V gene data show CDR1 as KGHSH and CDR2 as LQKENI. The CDR3 sequence: CASSPGYEQYF. CDR3 DNA sequence: TGTGCCAGCTCACCCGGGTACGAGCAGTACTTC. Based on the CDR3 plus reference TRBV18 and TRBJ2-7, the full variable domain is NAGVMQNPRHLVRRRGQEARLRCSPMKGHSHVYWYRQLPEEGLKFMVYLQKENIIDESGMPKERFSAEFPKEGPSILRIQQVVRGDSAAYFCASSPGYEQYFGPGTRLTVT.

The chain is built from TRBV5-5 and TRBJ1-2; D remains ambiguous. CDR1 SGHKS and CDR2 YYEKEE come from the germline V gene (reference sequence). This CDR3 spans 15 amino acids. The V end lost 4 bases, the J end lost 4 bases, and 17 bases lay between the germline ends. Here the CDR3 DNA reads TGTGCCAGCAGCCCGGTTCGGGGATTTGGCTATGGCTACACCTTC. This translates into CASSPVRGFGYGYTF.

The V gene is TRBV27, the J gene TRBJ1-2; D uncertain. V was trimmed by 4 bases and J by 5 bases, leaving 11 bases between them. The CDR3 extends over 13 amino acids. Looked up from germline, CDR1 is MNHEY and CDR2 is SMNVEV (reference sequence). CDR3 amino acids: CASSSGSGYGYTF. For the CDR3, the DNA is TGTGCCAGCAGTTCGGGATCGGGTTATGGCTACACCTTC.

CDR3 protein: CASSPGQFADTQYF. Written as DNA, the CDR3 is TGCGCCAGCAGCCCGGGACAGTTTGCAGATACGCAGTATTTT. The chain couples TRBV4-1 to TRBJ2-3, with 7 bases aligning to TRBD1. The junction had 5 bases not matched to a gene; V was cut back by 4 bases and J by 4 bases. Germline CDR1 MGHRA, CDR2 YSYEKL. The CDR3 contains 14 residues.

This chain links TRBV18 with TRBJ1-1, with D tentatively TRBD1 (6 bases). The CDR3 consists of 15 residues. Germline lookup yields CDR1 KGHSH and CDR2 LQKENI. V lost 3 bases and J 1 base, leaving 12 bases between the germline ends. In DNA, the CDR3 is TGTGCCAGCTCACCCATCAGGGGCCAGAACACTGAAGCTTTCTTT. As protein: CASSPIRGQNTEAFF.

This rearrangement joins TRBV10-2 to TRBJ2-5; 12 bases agree with TRBD1. V was clipped by 6 bases and J by 4 bases; unmatched bases: 6. CDR3 length: 15 residues. Germline-derived CDR1 and CDR2 are WSHSY and SAAADI. CDR3 sequence: CASRGGTGGAETQYF. CDR3 DNA: TGCGCCAGCAGGGGGGGGACAGGGGGCGCAGAGACCCAGTACTTC.

The sample holds one count of this clone. J is TRBJ2-3 and V is TRBV7-9, with 7 positions matching TRBD1. This CDR3 has 17 residues. The germline V gene has CDR1 SEHNR and CDR2 FQNEAQ (reference sequence). J was trimmed by 5 bases and V by 3 bases; bases with no gene match: 14. Here the CDR3 DNA reads TGTGCCAGCAGCTTCGATCGACGAACAGGGGATCGAGATACGCAGTATTTT. Translated: CASSFDRRTGDRDTQYF.

In this sample, this clone turned up a few times. The chain joins TRBV19 to TRBJ2-4; tentative D call: TRBD2 (7 bases). Per the germline V gene, CDR1 is LNHDA and CDR2 is SQIVND (reference sequence). V was shortened by 2 bases and J by 0 bases, with 11 bases between the two germline ends. This CDR3 comprises 16 residues. CDR3 amino acids: CASSIRGGVAKNIQYF. The CDR3 region has the DNA TGTGCCAGTAGTATAAGAGGGGGGGTAGCCAAAAACATTCAGTACTTC.

The V call is TRBV7-7, the J call TRBJ2-5; 9 bases align to TRBD1. V lost 1 base and J lost 9; bases outside the gene matches: 9. This CDR3 contains 15 residues. Germline values: CDR1 SSHAT, CDR2 FNYEAQ (reference sequence). The CDR3 reads CASSLGHGTGSAQYF. In nucleotides, the CDR3 is TGTGCCAGCAGCTTAGGTCACGGGACAGGGTCGGCCCAGTACTTC.